This T cell receptor beta chain is drawn from a study of blood T cell repertoires in COVID-19. Study overall: T cells, B-cell-depleted T cells, or PBMCs supplied cDNA or gDNA.

How the authors handled the data: How many nucleated cells were present was estimated from reference gene primer amplification. Repertoires were generated with immunoSEQ multiplex PCR, while TCRdb's copy carries only in-frame clones and drops some. V and J calls and clone size follow that table, whereas D and trimming were derived from the DNA. The sample records about 250,000 clones, around 82% being singletons. From germline, CDR1 is MDHEN and CDR2 SYDVKM. The CDR3 covers 15 residues. J lost 4 bases, V lost 10 bases, and 7 bases had no gene match. The sample comprised peripheral blood. The receptor comes from a man older than 75 with acute or convalescent COVID-19. This sequence joins TRBV28 and TRBJ2-2; 12 nucleotides align to TRBD2. Written as DNA, the CDR3 is TGTGCCACCCTAGCGGGAGGGCCTGTCACCGGGGAGCTGTTTTTT. Its protein is CATLAGGPVTGELFF.